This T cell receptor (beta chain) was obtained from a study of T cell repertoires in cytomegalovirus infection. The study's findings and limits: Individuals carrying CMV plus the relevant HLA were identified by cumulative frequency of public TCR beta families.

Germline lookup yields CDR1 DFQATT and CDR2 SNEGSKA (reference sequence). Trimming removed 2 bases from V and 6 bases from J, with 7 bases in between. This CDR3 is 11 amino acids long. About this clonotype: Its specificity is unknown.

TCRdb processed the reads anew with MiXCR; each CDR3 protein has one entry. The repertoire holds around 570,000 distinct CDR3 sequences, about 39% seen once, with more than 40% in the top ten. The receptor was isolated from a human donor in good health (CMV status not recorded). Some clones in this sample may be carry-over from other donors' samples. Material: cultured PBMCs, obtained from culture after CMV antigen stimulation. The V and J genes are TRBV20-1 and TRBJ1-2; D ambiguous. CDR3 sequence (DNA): TGCAGTGCTAGACTGGCTCATGGCTACACCTTC. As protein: CSARLAHGYTF.